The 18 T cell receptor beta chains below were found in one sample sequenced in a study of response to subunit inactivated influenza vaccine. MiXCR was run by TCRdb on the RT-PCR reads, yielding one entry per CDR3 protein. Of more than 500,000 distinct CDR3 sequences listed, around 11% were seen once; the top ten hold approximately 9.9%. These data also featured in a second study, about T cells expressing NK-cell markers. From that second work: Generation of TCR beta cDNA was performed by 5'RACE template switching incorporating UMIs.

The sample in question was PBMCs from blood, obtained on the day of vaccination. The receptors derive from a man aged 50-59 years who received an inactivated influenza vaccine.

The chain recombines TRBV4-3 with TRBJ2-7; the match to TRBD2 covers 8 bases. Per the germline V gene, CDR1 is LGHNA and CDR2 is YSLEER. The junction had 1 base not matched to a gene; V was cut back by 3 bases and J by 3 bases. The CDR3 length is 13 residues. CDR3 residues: CASSHTSGYEQYF. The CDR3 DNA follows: TGCGCCAGCAGCCACACTAGCGGCTACGAGCAGTACTTC.

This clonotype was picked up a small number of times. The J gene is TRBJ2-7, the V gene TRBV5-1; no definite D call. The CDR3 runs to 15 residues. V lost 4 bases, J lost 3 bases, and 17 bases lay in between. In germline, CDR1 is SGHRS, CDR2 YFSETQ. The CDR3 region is CASSVAGSQYYEQYF. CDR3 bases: TGCGCCAGCAGCGTGGCCGGGTCCCAATACTACGAGCAGTACTTC. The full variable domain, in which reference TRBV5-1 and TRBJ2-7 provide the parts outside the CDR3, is KAGVTQTPRYLIKTRGQQVTLSCSPISGHRSVSWYQQTPGQGLQFLFEYFSETQRNKGNFPGRFSGRQFSNSRSEMNVSTLELGDSALYLCASSVAGSQYYEQYFGPGTRLTVT.

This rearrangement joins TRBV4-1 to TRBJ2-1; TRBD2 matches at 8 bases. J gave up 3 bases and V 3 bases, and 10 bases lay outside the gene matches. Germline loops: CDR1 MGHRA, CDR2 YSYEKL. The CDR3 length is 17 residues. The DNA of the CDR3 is TGCGCCAGCAGCCAGGCGGGACTAGTGGAAAACTACAATGAGCAGTTCTTC. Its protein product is CASSQAGLVENYNEQFF.

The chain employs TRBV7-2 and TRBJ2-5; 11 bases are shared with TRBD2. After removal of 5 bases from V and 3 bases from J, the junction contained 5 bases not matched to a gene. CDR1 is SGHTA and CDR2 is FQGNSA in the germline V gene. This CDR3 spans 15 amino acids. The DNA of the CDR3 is TGTGCCAGCAGCCCAGGGACTAGCGGCAAAGAGACCCAGTACTTC. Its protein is CASSPGTSGKETQYF.

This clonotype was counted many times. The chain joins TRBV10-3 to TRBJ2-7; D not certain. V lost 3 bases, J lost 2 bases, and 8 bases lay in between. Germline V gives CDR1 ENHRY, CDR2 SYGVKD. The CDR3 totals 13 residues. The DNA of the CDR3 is TGTGCCATCAGTGAAGCAGGAGCCTACGAGCAGTACTTC. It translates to CAISEAGAYEQYF.

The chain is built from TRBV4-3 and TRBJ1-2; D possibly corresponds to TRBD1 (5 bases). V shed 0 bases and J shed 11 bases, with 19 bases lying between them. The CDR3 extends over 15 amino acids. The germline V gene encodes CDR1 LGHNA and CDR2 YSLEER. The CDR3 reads CASSQEPGLTIGYTF. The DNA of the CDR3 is TGCGCCAGCAGCCAAGAACCGGGACTAACAATCGGGTACACCTTC.

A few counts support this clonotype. In DNA form, the CDR3 reads TGTGCCAGCAGCCAAGACAGGGGATCTAATTCACCCCTCCACTTT. This translates into CASSQDRGSNSPLHF. The chain employs TRBV11-2 and TRBJ1-6; TRBD1 matches 8 bases. Germline lookup yields CDR1 SGHAT and CDR2 FQNNGV. This CDR3 comprises 15 residues. V shed 5 bases and J 6 bases; nucleotides not matched to a gene: 6.

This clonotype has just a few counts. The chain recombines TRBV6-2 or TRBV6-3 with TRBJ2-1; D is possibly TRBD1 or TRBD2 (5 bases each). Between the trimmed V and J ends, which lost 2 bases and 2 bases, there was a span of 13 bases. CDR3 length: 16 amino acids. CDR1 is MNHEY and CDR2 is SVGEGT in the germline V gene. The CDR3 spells CASSYGAGTTYNEQFF. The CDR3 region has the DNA TGTGCCAGCAGTTACGGGGCCGGGACCACCTACAATGAGCAGTTCTTC.

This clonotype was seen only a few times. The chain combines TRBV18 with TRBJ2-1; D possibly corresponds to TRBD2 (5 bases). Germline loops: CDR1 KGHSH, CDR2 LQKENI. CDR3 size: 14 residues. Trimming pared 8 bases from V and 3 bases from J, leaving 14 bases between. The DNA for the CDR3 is TGTGCCAGCACGGCCCGTACTAGCTACAATGAGCAGTTCTTC. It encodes CASTARTSYNEQFF.

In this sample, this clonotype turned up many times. CDR3 residues: CASSLLTSGAETQYF. Written as DNA, the CDR3 is TGCGCCAGCAGCTTGTTGACTAGCGGGGCGGAGACCCAGTACTTC. J is TRBJ2-5 and V is TRBV5-1; 11 nucleotides agree with TRBD2. Germline V gene sequence: CDR1 SGHRS, CDR2 YFSETQ. Trimming took 1 base from V and 5 from J; bases not matched to a gene: 4. The CDR3 length is 15 residues.

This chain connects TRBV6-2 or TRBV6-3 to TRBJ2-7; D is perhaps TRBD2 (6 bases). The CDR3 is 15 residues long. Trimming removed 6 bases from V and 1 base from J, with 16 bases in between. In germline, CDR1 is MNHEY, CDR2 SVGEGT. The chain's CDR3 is CASSPYREVSYEQYF. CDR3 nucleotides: TGTGCCAGCAGCCCCTATAGGGAGGTATCCTACGAGCAGTACTTC.

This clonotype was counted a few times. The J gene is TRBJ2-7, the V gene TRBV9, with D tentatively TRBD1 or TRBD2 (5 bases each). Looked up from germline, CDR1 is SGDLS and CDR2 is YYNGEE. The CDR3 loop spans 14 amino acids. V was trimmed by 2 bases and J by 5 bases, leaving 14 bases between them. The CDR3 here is CASSVGTLGDEQYF. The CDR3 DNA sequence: TGTGCCAGCAGCGTGGGGACCCTTGGGGACGAGCAGTACTTC.

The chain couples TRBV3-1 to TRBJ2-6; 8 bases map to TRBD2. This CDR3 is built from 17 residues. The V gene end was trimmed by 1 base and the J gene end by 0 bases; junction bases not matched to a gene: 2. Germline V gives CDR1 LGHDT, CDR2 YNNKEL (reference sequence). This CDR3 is CASSQVAGSSGANVLTF. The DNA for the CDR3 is TGTGCCAGCAGCCAAGTAGCGGGAAGCTCTGGGGCCAACGTCCTGACTTTC.

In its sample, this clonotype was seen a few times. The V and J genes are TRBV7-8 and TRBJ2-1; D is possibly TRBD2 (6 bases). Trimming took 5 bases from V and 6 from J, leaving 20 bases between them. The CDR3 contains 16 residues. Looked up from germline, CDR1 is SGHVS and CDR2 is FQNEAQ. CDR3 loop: CASSTFLAEPSNEQFF. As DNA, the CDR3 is TGTGCCAGCAGCACCTTCTTAGCGGAACCCTCCAATGAGCAGTTCTTC.

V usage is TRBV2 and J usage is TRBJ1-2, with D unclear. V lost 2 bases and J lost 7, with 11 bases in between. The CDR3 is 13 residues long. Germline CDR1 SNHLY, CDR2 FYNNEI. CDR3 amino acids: CASSETPYFGYTF. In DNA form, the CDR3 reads TGTGCCAGCAGTGAAACCCCCTACTTTGGCTACACCTTC. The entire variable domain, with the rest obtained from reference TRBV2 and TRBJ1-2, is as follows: EPEVTQTPSHQVTQMGQEVILRCVPISNHLYFYWYRQILGQKVEFLVSFYNNEISEKSEIFDDQFSVERPDGSNFTLKIRSTKLEDSAMYFCASSETPYFGYTFGSGTRLTVV.

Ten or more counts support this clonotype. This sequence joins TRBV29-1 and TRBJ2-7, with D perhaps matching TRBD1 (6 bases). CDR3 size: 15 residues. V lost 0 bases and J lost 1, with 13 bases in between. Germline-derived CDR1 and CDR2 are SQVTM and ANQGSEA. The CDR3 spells CSVEDILTGSYEQYF. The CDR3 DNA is TGCAGCGTTGAAGATATCTTAACAGGGTCCTACGAGCAGTACTTC.

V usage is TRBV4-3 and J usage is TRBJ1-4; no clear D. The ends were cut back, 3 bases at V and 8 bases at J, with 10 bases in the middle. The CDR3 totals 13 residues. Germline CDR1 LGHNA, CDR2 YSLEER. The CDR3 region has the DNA TGCGCCAGCAGCCAGGGAGAAAGGGAAAAACTGTTTTTT. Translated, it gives CASSQGEREKLFF.

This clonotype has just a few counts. The DNA for the CDR3 is TGTGCCAGCAGTCCGACCCCTCCACTAGCGGGGGGCTTAGGCTCCATTCAGTACTTC. Amino acids: CASSPTPPLAGGLGSIQYF. This rearrangement joins TRBV6-1 to TRBJ2-4; 12 nucleotides match TRBD2. Germline CDR1 and CDR2: MNHNS and SASEGT. This CDR3 spans 19 amino acids. V lost 5 bases and J lost 9; bases outside the gene matches: 20.